These T cell receptor beta chains were read from a single sample in a study of blood T cell repertoires in COVID-19. Profiled with immunoSEQ multiplex PCR; TCRdb holds only in-frame clones, not every one. The sample has 250,000 to 400,000 clones; 89% are singletons. Sequenced material: PBMCs or T cells enriched from blood (not recorded which). Source of these receptors: a man in his sixties who had recovered from COVID-19. CDR3s include the opening cysteine and the closing phenylalanine or tryptophan. A D gene is named only where the DNA matches it firmly. Part of the rows lack a size; the others show once, few, many or a class for expanded clones.

V gene: TRBV30; clone size: NA; J gene: TRBJ2-6; D gene: TRBD2; CDR3 protein: CAWSVQLAGGSGANVLTF; CDR3 DNA: TGTGCCTGGAGTGTGCAACTAGCGGGAGGATCTGGGGCCAACGTCCTGACTTTC
V gene: TRBV7-2; clone size: NA; J gene: TRBJ1-5; D gene: NA; CDR3 protein: CASSYDSSNQPQHF; CDR3 DNA: TGTGCCAGCAGCTACGACAGTAGCAATCAGCCCCAGCATTTT
V gene: TRBV6-5; clone size: NA; J gene: TRBJ1-6; D gene: NA; CDR3 protein: CASSFIPRDYNSPLHF; CDR3 DNA: TGTGCCAGCAGTTTTATCCCCAGGGACTATAATTCACCCCTCCACTTT
V gene: TRBV7-9; clone size: NA; J gene: TRBJ2-2; D gene: NA; CDR3 protein: CASSLQGSTGELFF; CDR3 DNA: TGTGCCAGCAGCTTGCAGGGGTCCACCGGGGAGCTGTTTTTT
V gene: TRBV2; clone size: NA; J gene: TRBJ2-3; D gene: NA; CDR3 protein: CASSESPGSTDTQYF; CDR3 DNA: TGTGCCAGCAGTGAATCCCCGGGGAGCACAGATACGCAGTATTTT
V gene: TRBV3-1/TRBV3-2; clone size: NA; J gene: TRBJ1-2; D gene: TRBD1; CDR3 protein: CASSPGQGAYGYTF; CDR3 DNA: TGTGCCAGCAGCCCGGGACAGGGGGCTTATGGCTACACCTTC
V gene: TRBV28; clone size: NA; J gene: TRBJ1-5; D gene: NA; CDR3 protein: CASSRTDSNQPQHF; CDR3 DNA: TGTGCCAGCAGTCGAACAGATAGCAATCAGCCCCAGCATTTT
V gene: TRBV15; clone size: NA; J gene: TRBJ2-1; D gene: TRBD2; CDR3 protein: CATKPPGASGHEQFF; CDR3 DNA: TGTGCCACCAAGCCCCCGGGGGCTAGCGGGCATGAGCAGTTCTTC
V gene: TRBV6-5; clone size: NA; J gene: TRBJ2-5; D gene: TRBD2; CDR3 protein: CASSLRTSGWETQYF; CDR3 DNA: TGTGCCAGCAGTTTGCGGACTAGCGGGTGGGAGACCCAGTACTTC
V gene: TRBV3-1/TRBV3-2; clone size: NA; J gene: TRBJ1-2; D gene: NA; CDR3 protein: CASSQEPDLRGYTF; CDR3 DNA: TGTGCCAGCAGCCAAGAACCGGACTTAAGGGGCTACACCTTC
V gene: TRBV4-3; clone size: few; J gene: TRBJ2-3; D gene: TRBD2; CDR3 protein: CASSTSGRGTDTQYF; CDR3 DNA: TGCGCCAGCAGCACTAGCGGGAGGGGGACAGATACGCAGTATTTT
V gene: TRBV24-1; clone size: NA; J gene: TRBJ2-2; D gene: TRBD2; CDR3 protein: CATSEGTSGSPGELFF; CDR3 DNA: TGTGCCACCAGTGAAGGGACTAGCGGGAGCCCCGGGGAGCTGTTTTTT
V gene: TRBV28; clone size: NA; J gene: TRBJ2-2; D gene: NA; CDR3 protein: CASRLLAPGELFF; CDR3 DNA: TGTGCCAGCAGGTTACTGGCTCCCGGGGAGCTGTTTTTT
V gene: TRBV7-9; clone size: NA; J gene: TRBJ1-1; D gene: TRBD1; CDR3 protein: CASSNQGDDTEAFF; CDR3 DNA: TGTGCCAGCAGCAATCAGGGGGATGACACTGAAGCTTTCTTT
V gene: TRBV5-1; clone size: NA; J gene: TRBJ1-2; D gene: NA; CDR3 protein: CASSGQGTNYGYTF; CDR3 DNA: TGCGCCAGCAGCGGGCAGGGCACTAACTATGGCTACACCTTC
V gene: TRBV19; clone size: few; J gene: TRBJ2-4; D gene: TRBD1; CDR3 protein: CASSFQGANIQYF; CDR3 DNA: TGTGCCAGTAGTTTCCAGGGGGCGAACATTCAGTACTTC
V gene: TRBV10-3; clone size: NA; J gene: TRBJ2-7; D gene: NA; CDR3 protein: CAIARDSNSYEQYF; CDR3 DNA: TGTGCCATCGCCCGCGATTCTAACTCCTACGAGCAGTACTTC
V gene: TRBV14; clone size: NA; J gene: TRBJ2-1; D gene: NA; CDR3 protein: CASSELRMGHISEQFF; CDR3 DNA: TGTGCCAGCAGCGAACTACGTATGGGGCACATTTCCGAGCAGTTCTTC
V gene: TRBV6-5; clone size: few; J gene: TRBJ1-1; D gene: NA; CDR3 protein: CATTYSAGGGGAEAFF; CDR3 DNA: TGTGCCACCACCTACTCCGCCGGGGGGGGAGGAGCTGAAGCTTTCTTT
V gene: TRBV5-3; clone size: NA; J gene: TRBJ2-5; D gene: NA; CDR3 protein: CARSPWGEIAEGQETQYF; CDR3 DNA: TGTGCCAGAAGCCCCTGGGGCGAGATAGCGGAGGGCCAAGAGACCCAGTACTTC
V gene: TRBV6-2/TRBV6-3; clone size: NA; J gene: TRBJ1-2; D gene: TRBD1; CDR3 protein: CASSYQQGAWYGYTF; CDR3 DNA: TGTGCCAGCAGTTACCAGCAGGGGGCCTGGTATGGCTACACCTTC
V gene: TRBV27; clone size: NA; J gene: TRBJ1-4; D gene: NA; CDR3 protein: CASNMTERANEKLFF; CDR3 DNA: TGTGCCAGCAATATGACGGAGCGGGCTAATGAAAAACTGTTTTTT
V gene: TRBV9; clone size: few; J gene: TRBJ2-3; D gene: TRBD1; CDR3 protein: CASSGRTGDGADTQYF; CDR3 DNA: TGTGCCAGCAGCGGCCGGACAGGGGATGGGGCTGATACGCAGTATTTT